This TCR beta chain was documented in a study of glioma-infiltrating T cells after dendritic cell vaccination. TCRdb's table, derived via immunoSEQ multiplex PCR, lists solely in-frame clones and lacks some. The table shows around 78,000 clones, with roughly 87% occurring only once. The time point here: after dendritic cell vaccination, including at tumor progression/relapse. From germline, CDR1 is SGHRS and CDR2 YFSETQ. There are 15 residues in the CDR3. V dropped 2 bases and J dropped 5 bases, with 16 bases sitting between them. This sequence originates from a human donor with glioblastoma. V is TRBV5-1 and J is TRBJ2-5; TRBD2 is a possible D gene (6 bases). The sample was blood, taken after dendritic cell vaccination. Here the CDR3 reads CASSFVWGESETQYF. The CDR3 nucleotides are TGCGCCAGCAGCTTCGTGTGGGGGGAATCTGAGACCCAGTACTTC.